This T cell receptor (beta chain) comes out of a study of blood T cell repertoires in COVID-19. Looking at the study overall: Whether acute or convalescent, the COVID-19 samples came from the United States, Italy and Spain. The cDNA or gDNA used as material had been derived from T cells, B-cell-depleted T cells, or PBMCs.

Germline V CDR1 and CDR2: SGHRS, YFSETQ. This CDR3 is built from 15 residues. Trimming cost V 3 bases and J 2 bases, with 14 bases left between them. In the source study's methods: Cell counts per sample came from amplifying reference gene primers. TCRdb's table, derived via immunoSEQ multiplex PCR, lists solely in-frame clones and lacks some. V and J calls and clone size follow that table, whereas D and trimming were derived from the DNA. This table holds fewer than 300,000 clones, 82% found once. The rearrangement joins TRBV5-1 to TRBJ1-1; D remains ambiguous. The sequence came from a woman between 18 and 29 years old with acute or convalescent COVID-19. Material for sequencing was peripheral blood. The CDR3 loop is CASSSATVANTEAFF. CDR3 bases: TGCGCCAGCAGCTCGGCAACAGTTGCCAACACTGAAGCTTTCTTT.